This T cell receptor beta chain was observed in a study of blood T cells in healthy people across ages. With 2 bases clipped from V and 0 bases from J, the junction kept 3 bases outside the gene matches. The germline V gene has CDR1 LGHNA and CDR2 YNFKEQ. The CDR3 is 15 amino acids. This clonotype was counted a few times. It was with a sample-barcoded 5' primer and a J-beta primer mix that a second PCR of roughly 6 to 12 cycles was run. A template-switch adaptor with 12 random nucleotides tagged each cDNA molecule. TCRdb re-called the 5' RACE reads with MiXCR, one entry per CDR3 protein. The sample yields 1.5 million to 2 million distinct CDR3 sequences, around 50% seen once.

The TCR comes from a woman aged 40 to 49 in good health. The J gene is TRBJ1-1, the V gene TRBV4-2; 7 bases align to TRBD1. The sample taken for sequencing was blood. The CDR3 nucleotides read TGTGCCAGCAGCCAAACGGGACAGATGAACACTGAAGCTTTCTTT. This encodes CASSQTGQMNTEAFF.